The 10 T cell receptor beta chains below were found in one sample sequenced in a study of CD8+ T cells in alopecia areata. Isolated RNA was reverse transcribed into cDNA used as the sequencing template. The table came from immunoSEQ multiplex PCR; TCRdb's copy has only in-frame clones and leaves some out. In total the sample includes around 100,000 clones, none of them seen once. The specimen sequenced was lesional skin. These TCRs come from a C3H/HeJ mouse with alopecia areata. The mouse strain carries the MHC haplotype H2-k.

Of note for this clone: The gene names given are mouse names. The CDR3 end is not reached by the read, which stops 4 residues before it; the germline J gene fills it in. The V call is TRBV17, the J call TRBJ2-7; 7 bases fit TRBD2. V shed 0 bases and J 2 bases; nucleotides not matched to a gene: 7. Germline V gene data show CDR1 as MNHDT and CDR2 as YYDKIL. There are 16 residues in the CDR3. The CDR3 protein is CASSRDGGFGPYEQYF. The covered CDR3 bases are TGTGCTAGCAGTAGAGATGGGGGGTTTGGCCCCTAT.

This clone was seen more than once but under ten times. The genes are named according to mouse. The read halts 4 residues ahead of the CDR3 end, with the missing end drawn from the germline J gene. This chain uses TRBV1 with TRBJ2-2; D may be TRBD1 (6 bases). The CDR3 consists of 13 residues. V was cut by 5 bases and J by 3 bases, with 7 bases left in between. In germline, CDR1 is NSQYPW, CDR2 LRSPGD (reference sequence). The CDR3: CTCSQGYTGQLYF. The part of the CDR3 DNA that was read is TGCACCTGCAGTCAGGGGTACACCGGG.

For this clone: Any gene name here is a mouse gene name. The read is 4 residues too short to cover the CDR3 end, so that end is filled in from the germline J gene. The V and J genes are TRBV1 and TRBJ2-1; 12 bases line up with TRBD2. This CDR3 is 19 amino acids long. Trimming took 0 bases from V and 0 from J; bases not matched to a gene: 6. Germline V gene sequence: CDR1 NSQYPW, CDR2 LRSPGD (reference sequence). The CDR3 protein is CTCSAEGLGGGGNYAEQFF. CDR3 bases read: TGCACCTGCAGTGCAGAGGGACTGGGGGGAGGGGGTAACTATGCT. The variable domain in full, with the rest retrieved from reference TRBV1 and TRBJ2-1, is VTLLEQNPRWRLVPRGQAVNLRCILKNSQYPWMSWYQQDLQKQLQWLFTLRSPGDKEVKSLPGADYLATRVTDTELRLQVANMSQGRTLYCTCSAEGLGGGGNYAEQFFGPGTRLTVL.

This clone was found a few times. The genes are named according to mouse. Read coverage stops 4 residues before the CDR3 terminus; the germline J gene supplies the remainder. The chain couples TRBV1 to TRBJ1-2; D is ambiguous. Germline V lookup: CDR1 NSQYPW, CDR2 LRSPGD (reference sequence). V shed 2 bases and J shed 2 bases, with 6 bases lying between them. CDR3 length: 13 amino acids. The DNA read from the CDR3 is TGCACCTGCAGTGCATCTCAGAACTCC. Protein: CTCSASQNS. The full CDR3 sequence reads CTCSASQNSDYTF.

This clone has just a few counts. Genes here carry mouse names. The CDR3 end falls 4 residues outside the read, so it is completed with the germline J gene. The V and J genes are TRBV13-3 and TRBJ1-4, with D possibly matching TRBD1 (5 bases). The germline gives CDR1 NNHDY, CDR2 SYVADS. Trimming cost V 5 bases and J 4 bases, with 12 bases left between them. This CDR3 comprises 14 residues. CDR3 protein: CASSPHDSNERLFF. The sequenced part of the CDR3 DNA is TGTGCCAGCAGCCCCCACGACAGCAACGAA.

On this clone itself: Any gene name here is a mouse gene name. The CDR3 end falls 4 residues outside the read, so it is completed with the germline J gene. The chain combines TRBV13-3 with TRBJ2-1; 10 bases align to TRBD1. This CDR3 is 13 amino acids long. CDR1 and CDR2 from the germline V gene are NNHDY and SYVADS. CDR3 DNA, as far as it was read: TGTGCCAGCAGGAGACAGGGGGCAGCT. Translation: CASRRQGAA. The whole CDR3 region reads CASRRQGAAEQFF.

The sample holds a few counts of this clone. Gene names and germline match the mouse. Read sequence stops 4 residues before the CDR3 end, and the germline J gene provides the missing end. The chain uses TRBV1 and TRBJ1-4; 7 nucleotides line up with TRBD1. CDR1 is NSQYPW, CDR2 LRSPGD, per germline (reference sequence). Germline trimming cut 6 bases from V and 3 bases from J; bases unmatched to any gene: 7. The CDR3 totals 15 residues. The CDR3 DNA, read in part, is TGCACCTGCAGCGCCAACAGGGGTGCCAACGAA. It specifies CTCSANRGANE. The whole CDR3 protein reads CTCSANRGANERLFF.

This clone was counted a few times. Here the gene names and germline are mouse. Coverage ceases 4 residues before the CDR3 finishes, and the germline J gene fills in the end. The rearrangement joins TRBV13-3 to TRBJ2-5; TRBD1 might be the D (5 bases). The CDR3 totals 14 residues. V dropped 5 bases and J dropped 2 bases, with 12 bases sitting between them. CDR1 NNHDY and CDR2 SYVADS come from the germline V gene. The covered CDR3 bases are TGTGCCAGCAGCCCCAGGGCTATCCAAGAC. This codes for CASSPRAIQD. The CDR3, in full, reads CASSPRAIQDTQYF.

In the case of this clone: Gene names and germline refer to mouse. The read is 4 residues too short to cover the CDR3 end, so that end is filled in from the germline J gene. The rearrangement uses TRBV17 and TRBJ2-3; 7 bases agree with TRBD2. The CDR3 sequence is 13 residues long. The germline V gene has CDR1 MNHDT and CDR2 YYDKIL. Here the CDR3 reads CASSSRTGETLYF. The sequenced CDR3 bases are TGTGCTAGCAGTAGCCGGACTGGAGAA.

In this sample, this clone turned up a few times. Any gene name here is a mouse gene name. The read comes to an end 4 residues before the CDR3 does, leaving the germline J gene to fill in the end. The chain uses TRBV13-3 and TRBJ2-7, with TRBD2 matching 11 bases. Germline lookup yields CDR1 NNHDY and CDR2 SYVADS. The trim removed 6 bases at V and 1 base at J, leaving 3 bases unmatched. The CDR3 loop spans 14 amino acids. CDR3 DNA, as far as it was read: TGTGCCAGCACAAGGACTGGGGGGTCCTAT. Translating gives CASTRTGGSY. The CDR3 reads in full as CASTRTGGSYEQYF.